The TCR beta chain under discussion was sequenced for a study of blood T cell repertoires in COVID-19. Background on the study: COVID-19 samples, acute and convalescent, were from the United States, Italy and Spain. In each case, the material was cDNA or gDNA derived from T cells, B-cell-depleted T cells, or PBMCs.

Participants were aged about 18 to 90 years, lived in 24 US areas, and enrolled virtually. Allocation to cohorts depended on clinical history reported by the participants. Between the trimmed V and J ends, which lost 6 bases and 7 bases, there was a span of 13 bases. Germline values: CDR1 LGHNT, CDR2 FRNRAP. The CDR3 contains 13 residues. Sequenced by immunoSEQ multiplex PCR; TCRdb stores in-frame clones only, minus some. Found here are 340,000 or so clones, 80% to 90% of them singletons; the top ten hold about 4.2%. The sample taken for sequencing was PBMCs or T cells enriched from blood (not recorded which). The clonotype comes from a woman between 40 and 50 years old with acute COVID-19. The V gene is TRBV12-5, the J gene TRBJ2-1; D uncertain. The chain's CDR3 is CASGPENYNEQFF. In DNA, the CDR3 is TGTGCTAGTGGCCCGGAGAATTATAATGAGCAGTTCTTC.